This entry lists 11 T cell receptor beta chains sequenced from one sample in a study of cytomegalovirus exposure and HLA in healthy donors. The PCR used 60 Vbeta and 13 Jbeta primers. The method was immunoSEQ multiplex PCR; TCRdb's version includes in-frame clones alone and lacks a portion of them. The sample records about 60,000 clones, roughly 85% being singletons. The sample was PBMCs. These receptors were collected from a man aged 30-40 years in good health and CMV-seronegative.

The chain joins TRBV7-8 to TRBJ1-2; D is undetermined. The germline CDR1 and CDR2 sequences are SGHVS and FQNEAQ. CDR3 length equals 13 residues. Trimming took off 7 bases at V and 4 bases at J, with 13 bases between the two ends. The CDR3 DNA follows: TGTGCCAGCACCCCGGAGGGAAGCTATGGCTACACCTTC. This encodes CASTPEGSYGYTF.

This rearrangement joins TRBV19 to TRBJ1-1, with 9 bases that match TRBD1. J gave up 6 bases and V 5 bases, and 10 bases lay outside the gene matches. Germline values: CDR1 LNHDA, CDR2 SQIVND (reference sequence). The CDR3 consists of 15 residues. Written as DNA, the CDR3 is TGTGCCAGTAGTGGACCCGGGACAGGGAGGCCTGAAGCTTTCTTT. Translation gives CASSGPGTGRPEAFF.

This clone was seen more than once but under ten times. The J gene is TRBJ1-2, the V gene TRBV11-3, with a weak D call TRBD1 (6 bases). This CDR3 contains 15 residues. Germline CDR1 SGHNT, CDR2 YENEEA. With 4 bases removed from V and 5 bases from J, the gap between germline ends came to 17 bases. The CDR3 loop reads CASSSDSIGPYGYTF. The CDR3 nucleotides read TGTGCCAGCAGCTCGGACAGTATCGGCCCATATGGCTACACCTTC.

The CDR3 sequence is CASSSRLAGNIQYF. The CDR3 bases are TGTGCCAGCAGCTCTCGACTAGCGGGAAACATTCAGTACTTC. The gene calls are TRBV11-2 and TRBJ2-4; 10 bases are a match to TRBD2. CDR1 is SGHAT, CDR2 FQNNGV, per germline. The CDR3 is made up of 14 amino acids. V shed 4 bases, J shed 6 bases, and the junction held 3 bases outside the gene matches.

V usage is TRBV18 and J usage is TRBJ2-7; 8 positions match TRBD1. The junction had 8 bases not matched to a gene; V was cut back by 3 bases and J by 7 bases. Germline V gene lookup returns CDR1 KGHSH and CDR2 LQKENI. The length of the CDR3 is 14 residues. CDR3 sequence (DNA): TGTGCCAGCTCACCCTCAGGACAGGGCAGGGAGCAGTACTTC. It translates to CASSPSGQGREQYF.

This rearrangement joins TRBV6-1 to TRBJ2-2; a weak D match, TRBD1 (6 bases). V lost 2 bases and J lost 6, with 7 bases in between. The CDR3 runs to 13 residues. Germline CDR1 reads MNHNS; CDR2 reads SASEGT. CDR3 sequence: CASSEWGPGELFF. The CDR3 bases are TGTGCCAGCAGTGAATGGGGGCCCGGGGAGCTGTTTTTT.

J is TRBJ1-5 and V is TRBV7-9; TRBD1 matches 7 bases. J was trimmed by 0 bases and V by 5 bases; bases with no gene match: 7. From germline, CDR1 is SEHNR and CDR2 FQNEAQ (reference sequence). The CDR3 is 16 residues long. In DNA form, the CDR3 reads TGTGCCAGCAGCCCAGCAGGGGGAGTTAGCAATCAGCCCCAGCATTTT. Protein product: CASSPAGGVSNQPQHF.

J is TRBJ2-7 and V is TRBV5-1; 7 nucleotides match TRBD1. This CDR3 region has 14 residues. CDR1 SGHRS and CDR2 YFSETQ come from the germline V gene. V dropped 2 bases and J dropped 6; count of bases not matched to a gene: 8. The CDR3 region is CASSLYRQGGEQYF. CDR3 in DNA: TGCGCCAGCAGCTTATACCGACAGGGTGGCGAGCAGTACTTC.

The J gene is TRBJ1-3, the V gene TRBV6-5; D gene unclear. CDR1 MNHEY and CDR2 SVGAGI come from the germline V gene. The CDR3 sequence is 13 residues long. V shed 2 bases and J shed 4 bases, with 6 bases lying between them. This CDR3 is CASSYLQGNTIYF. In nucleotides, the CDR3 is TGTGCCAGCAGTTACCTACAGGGAAACACCATATATTTT.

V gene TRBV30 combines with J gene TRBJ1-6; D uncertain. The CDR3 length is 15 residues. The V and J ends lost 4 bases and 0 bases respectively, with 10 bases between them. Germline-derived CDR1 and CDR2 are GTSNPN and SVGIG (reference sequence). CDR3 sequence (DNA): TGTGCCTGGAATTTTGGGAGCTCCTATAATTCACCCCTCCACTTT. Its translation: CAWNFGSSYNSPLHF.

This sequence joins TRBV9 and TRBJ2-1; D is possibly TRBD2 (7 bases). Germline assignment: CDR1 SGDLS and CDR2 YYNGEE. This CDR3 has 16 amino acids. Trimming shortened V by 0 bases and J by 7 bases, and 17 bases separated the two germline ends. CDR3 DNA: TGTGCCAGCAGCGTAGTAAGGGGGGGCCGGCGGAATGAGCAGTTCTTC. This codes for CASSVVRGGRRNEQFF.